What follows describes a single TCR beta chain. The antigen is not known. RNA transcripts were the template, and TCR beta CDR3 regions were amplified from them. HTBI primers served in a first-round RT-PCR, which a second-round multiplex PCR followed. TCRdb called the multiplex PCR reads again in MiXCR, with one record for every CDR3 protein. In the table there are around 660,000 distinct CDR3 sequences, about 38% of which are singletons. The data are from a study of Graves' ophthalmopathy and Graves' hyperthyroidism. Regarding the study as a whole: As the model predicted ophthalmopathy progression, it achieved a sensitivity of 70% to 71% and a specificity of approximately 72%.

This CDR3 spans 15 amino acids. J gave up 3 bases and V 3 bases, and 4 bases lay outside the gene matches. The study excluded patients with other autoimmune diseases, uncontrolled infections, pregnancy or lactation. This TCR was sampled from an adult man with Graves' ophthalmopathy. The J gene is TRBJ2-5, the V gene TRBV12-3 or TRBV12-4; 10 nucleotides align to TRBD1. The sequencing input was peripheral blood. CDR3 nucleotide sequence: TGTGCCAGCAGTTTCTTGGGGACAGGGGAAGAGACCCAGTACTTC. Translation: CASSFLGTGEETQYF.